What follows is one T cell receptor beta chain and its context. This CDR3 comprises 15 residues. V was clipped by 4 bases and J by 3 bases; unmatched bases: 3. Germline V lookup: CDR1 LNHDA, CDR2 SQIVND (reference sequence). Clones were read by immunoSEQ multiplex PCR, and TCRdb kept only the in-frame ones, dropping some. The data contain roughly 120,000 clones, approximately 90% of them singletons. The source of the sample is a study of blood T cell repertoires in COVID-19. This sequence originates from a woman aged 50 to 65 with acute or convalescent COVID-19. Input material: peripheral blood. V gene TRBV19 combines with J gene TRBJ2-4; 10 nucleotides align to TRBD2. CDR3 bases: TGTGCCAGTAGTAACCTAGCGGGGGACAAAAACATTCAGTACTTC. Amino acid sequence: CASSNLAGDKNIQYF.